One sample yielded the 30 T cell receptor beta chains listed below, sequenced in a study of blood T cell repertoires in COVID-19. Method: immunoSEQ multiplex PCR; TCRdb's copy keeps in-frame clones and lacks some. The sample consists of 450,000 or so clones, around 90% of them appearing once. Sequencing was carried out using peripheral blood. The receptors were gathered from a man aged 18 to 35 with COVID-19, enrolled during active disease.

The DNA for the CDR3 is TGTGCCAGCAGGAACGAGGCACCCCTCCACTTT. It codes for CASRNEAPLHF. This rearrangement joins TRBV2 to TRBJ1-6; no reliable D call. The V end lost 6 bases, the J end lost 11 bases, and 8 bases lay between the germline ends. In germline, CDR1 is SNHLY, CDR2 FYNNEI. CDR3 size: 11 residues.

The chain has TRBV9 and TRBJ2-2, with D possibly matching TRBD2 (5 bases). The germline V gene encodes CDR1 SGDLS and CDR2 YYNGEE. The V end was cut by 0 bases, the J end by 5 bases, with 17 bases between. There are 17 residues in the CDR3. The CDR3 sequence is CASSVDPTRTGTGELFF. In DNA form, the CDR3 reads TGTGCCAGCAGCGTAGACCCTACTAGAACGGGGACCGGGGAGCTGTTTTTT.

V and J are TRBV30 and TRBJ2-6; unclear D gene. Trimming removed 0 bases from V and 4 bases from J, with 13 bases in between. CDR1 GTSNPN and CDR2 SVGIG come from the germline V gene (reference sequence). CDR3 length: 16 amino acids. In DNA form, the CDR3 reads TGTGCCTGGAGTGTAAACCTAAGTCCCGGGGCCAACGTCCTGACTTTC. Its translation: CAWSVNLSPGANVLTF.

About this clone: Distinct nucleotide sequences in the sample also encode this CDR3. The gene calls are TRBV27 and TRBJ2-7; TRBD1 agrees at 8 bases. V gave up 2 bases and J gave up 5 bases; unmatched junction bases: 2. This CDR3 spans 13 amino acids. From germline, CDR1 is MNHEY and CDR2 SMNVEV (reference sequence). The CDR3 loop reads CASSLAGGNEQYF. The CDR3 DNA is TGTGCCAGCAGTTTAGCAGGGGGCAACGAGCAGTACTTC.

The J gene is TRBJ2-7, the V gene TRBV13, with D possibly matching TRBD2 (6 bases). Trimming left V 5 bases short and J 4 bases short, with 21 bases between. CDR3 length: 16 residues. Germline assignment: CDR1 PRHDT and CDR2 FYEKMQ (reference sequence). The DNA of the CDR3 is TGTGCCAGCAGCCCCGGGTCCGGGACCGCGGGGTACGAGCAGTACTTC. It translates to CASSPGSGTAGYEQYF.

The CDR3 DNA reads TGCGCCAGCAGCGCCGTAGCGGGGGGGCTATACTACGAGCAGTACTTC. Its protein product is CASSAVAGGLYYEQYF. This chain joins TRBV5-1 and TRBJ2-7, with 11 bases identical to TRBD2. The CDR3 runs to 16 residues. The junction had 9 bases not matched to a gene; V was cut back by 4 bases and J by 3 bases. CDR1 is SGHRS, CDR2 YFSETQ, per germline. Looking up the rest from reference TRBV5-1 and TRBJ2-7 gives the full variable domain: KAGVTQTPRYLIKTRGQQVTLSCSPISGHRSVSWYQQTPGQGLQFLFEYFSETQRNKGNFPGRFSGRQFSNSRSEMNVSTLELGDSALYLCASSAVAGGLYYEQYFGPGTRLTVT.

CDR3 protein: CASSEVLNEQFF. The CDR3 coding sequence is TGTGCCAGCAGTGAAGTATTGAATGAGCAGTTCTTC. This chain joins TRBV6-1 and TRBJ2-1; D is unclear. Germline-derived CDR1 and CDR2 are MNHNS and SASEGT. Trimming took 1 base from V and 7 from J, leaving 5 bases between them. CDR3 length: 12 residues.

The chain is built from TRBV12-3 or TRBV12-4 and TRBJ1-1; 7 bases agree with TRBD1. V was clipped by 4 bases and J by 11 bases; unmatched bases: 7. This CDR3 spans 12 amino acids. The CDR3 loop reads CASSSGGQLAFF. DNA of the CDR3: TGTGCCAGCAGTTCTGGGGGACAGCTCGCTTTCTTT.

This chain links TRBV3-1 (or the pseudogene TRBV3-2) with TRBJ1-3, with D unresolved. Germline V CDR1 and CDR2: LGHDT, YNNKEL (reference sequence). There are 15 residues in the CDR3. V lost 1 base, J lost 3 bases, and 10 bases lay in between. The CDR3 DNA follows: TGTGCCAGCAGCCAAGCTGGGTCAGGTGGAAACACCATATATTTT. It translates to CASSQAGSGGNTIYF.

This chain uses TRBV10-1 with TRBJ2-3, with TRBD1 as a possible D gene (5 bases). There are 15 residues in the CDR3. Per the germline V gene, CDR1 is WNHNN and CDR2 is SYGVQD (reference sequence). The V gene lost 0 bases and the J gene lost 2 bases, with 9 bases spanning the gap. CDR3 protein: CASSESGASTDTQYF. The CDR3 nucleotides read TGCGCCAGCAGTGAGTCTGGGGCGTCCACAGATACGCAGTATTTT.

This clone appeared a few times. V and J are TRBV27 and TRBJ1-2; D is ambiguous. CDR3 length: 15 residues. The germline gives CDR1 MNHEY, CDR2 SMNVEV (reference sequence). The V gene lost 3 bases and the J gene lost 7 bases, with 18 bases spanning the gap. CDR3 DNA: TGTGCCAGCAGTTTTTATAGTAGTACAGAGGGTGGCTACACCTTC. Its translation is CASSFYSSTEGGYTF.

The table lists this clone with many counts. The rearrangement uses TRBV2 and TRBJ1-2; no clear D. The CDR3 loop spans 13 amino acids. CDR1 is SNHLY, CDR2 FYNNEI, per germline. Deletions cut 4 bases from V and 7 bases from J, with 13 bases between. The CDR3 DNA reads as TGTGCCAGCAGTGTTTATAGGGAGCGTGGCTACACCTTC. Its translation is CASSVYRERGYTF.

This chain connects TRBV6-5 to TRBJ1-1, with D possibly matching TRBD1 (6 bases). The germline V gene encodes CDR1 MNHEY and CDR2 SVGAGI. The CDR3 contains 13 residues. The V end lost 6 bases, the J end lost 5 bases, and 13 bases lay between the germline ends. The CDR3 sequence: CASRSGAGTEAFF. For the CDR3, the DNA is TGTGCCAGCAGATCAGGGGCAGGGACTGAAGCTTTCTTT.

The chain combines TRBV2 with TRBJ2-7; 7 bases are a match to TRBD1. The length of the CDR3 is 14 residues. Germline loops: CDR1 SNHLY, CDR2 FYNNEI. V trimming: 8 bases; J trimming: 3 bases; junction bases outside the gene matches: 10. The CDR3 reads CASGERQGIYEQYF. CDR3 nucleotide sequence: TGTGCCAGCGGGGAGAGACAGGGAATCTACGAGCAGTACTTC.

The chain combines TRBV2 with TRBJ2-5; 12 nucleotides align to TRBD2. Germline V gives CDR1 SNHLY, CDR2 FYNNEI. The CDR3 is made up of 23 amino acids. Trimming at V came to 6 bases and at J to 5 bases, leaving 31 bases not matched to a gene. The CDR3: CASSALYFTGTDLTSGRVETQYF. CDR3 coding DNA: TGTGCCAGCAGCGCACTCTATTTTACCGGGACAGATTTGACTAGCGGGAGAGTGGAGACCCAGTACTTC.

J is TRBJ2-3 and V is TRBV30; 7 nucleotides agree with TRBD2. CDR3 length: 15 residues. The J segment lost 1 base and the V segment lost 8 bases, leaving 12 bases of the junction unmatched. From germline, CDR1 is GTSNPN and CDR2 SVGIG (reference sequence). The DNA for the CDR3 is TGTGCCCGAATAAAATTAGCGGGTGGCACAGATACGCAGTATTTT. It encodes CARIKLAGGTDTQYF.

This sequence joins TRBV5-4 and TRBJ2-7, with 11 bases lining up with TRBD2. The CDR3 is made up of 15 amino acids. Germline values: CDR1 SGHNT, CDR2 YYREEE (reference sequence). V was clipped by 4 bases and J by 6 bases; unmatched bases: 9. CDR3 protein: CASSTIAGGPFEQYF. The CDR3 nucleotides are TGTGCCAGCAGCACAATAGCGGGGGGGCCATTCGAGCAGTACTTC.

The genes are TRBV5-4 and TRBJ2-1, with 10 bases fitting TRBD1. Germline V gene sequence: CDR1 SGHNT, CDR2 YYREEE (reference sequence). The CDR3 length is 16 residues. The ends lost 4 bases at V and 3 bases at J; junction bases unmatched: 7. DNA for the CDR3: TGTGCCAGCAGCCCACGAGGGACAGGGGTCTACAATGAGCAGTTCTTC. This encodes CASSPRGTGVYNEQFF. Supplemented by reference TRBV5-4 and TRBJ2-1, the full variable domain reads ETGVTQSPTHLIKTRGQQVTLRCSSQSGHNTVSWYQQALGQGPQFIFQYYREEENGRGNFPPRFSGLQFPNYSSELNVNALELDDSALYLCASSPRGTGVYNEQFFGPGTRLTVL.

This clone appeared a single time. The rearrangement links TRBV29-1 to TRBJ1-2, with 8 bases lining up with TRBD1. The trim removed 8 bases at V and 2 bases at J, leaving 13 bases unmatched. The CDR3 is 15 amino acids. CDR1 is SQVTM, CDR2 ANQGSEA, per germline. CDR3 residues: CSPTRDRQGNYGYTF. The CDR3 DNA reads TGCAGCCCGACACGGGACAGGCAGGGGAACTATGGCTACACCTTC. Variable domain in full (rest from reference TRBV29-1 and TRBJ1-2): SAVISQKPSRDICQRGTSLTIQCQVDSQVTMMFWYRQQPGQSLTLIATANQGSEATYESGFVIDKFPISRPNLTFSTLTVSNMSPEDSSIYLCSPTRDRQGNYGYTFGSGTRLTVV.

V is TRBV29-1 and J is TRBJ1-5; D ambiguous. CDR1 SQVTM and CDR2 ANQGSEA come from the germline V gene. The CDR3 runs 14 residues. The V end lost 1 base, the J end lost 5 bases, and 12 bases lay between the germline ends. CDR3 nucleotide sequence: TGCAGCGTTGAAGTCGAGGTCCGAGATCAGCCCCAGCATTTT. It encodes CSVEVEVRDQPQHF.

In DNA, the CDR3 is TGTGCCAGCAGCACCCGACCCCTGGGAGATGGCTACACCTTC. The encoded protein is CASSTRPLGDGYTF. The chain carries TRBV3-1 (or the pseudogene TRBV3-2) and TRBJ1-2; D not resolved. The germline CDR1 and CDR2 sequences are LGHDT and YNNKEL (reference sequence). V lost 5 bases to trimming and J lost 6 bases, with 16 bases between them. The CDR3 totals 14 residues.

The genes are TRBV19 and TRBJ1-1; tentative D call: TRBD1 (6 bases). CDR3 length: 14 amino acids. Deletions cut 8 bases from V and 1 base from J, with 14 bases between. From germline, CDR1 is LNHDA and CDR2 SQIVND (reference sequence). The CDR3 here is CASENRARNTEAFF. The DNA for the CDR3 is TGTGCCAGTGAAAACAGGGCGAGGAACACTGAAGCTTTCTTT.

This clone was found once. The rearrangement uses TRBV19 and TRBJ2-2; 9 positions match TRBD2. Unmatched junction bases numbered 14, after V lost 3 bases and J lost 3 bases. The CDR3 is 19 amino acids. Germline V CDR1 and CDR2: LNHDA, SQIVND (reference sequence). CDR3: CASSIQPFTRGGYTGELFF. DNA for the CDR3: TGTGCCAGTAGTATCCAACCTTTCACGCGGGGGGGGTACACCGGGGAGCTGTTTTTT.

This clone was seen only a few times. The CDR3 loop reads CASSHGSNTEAFF. CDR3 nucleotides: TGTGCCAGTAGCCACGGGTCGAACACTGAAGCTTTCTTT. This chain links TRBV19 with TRBJ1-1; D ambiguous. The CDR3 has 13 amino acids. Germline CDR1 LNHDA, CDR2 SQIVND (reference sequence). V gave up 6 bases and J gave up 1 base, with 9 bases separating them.

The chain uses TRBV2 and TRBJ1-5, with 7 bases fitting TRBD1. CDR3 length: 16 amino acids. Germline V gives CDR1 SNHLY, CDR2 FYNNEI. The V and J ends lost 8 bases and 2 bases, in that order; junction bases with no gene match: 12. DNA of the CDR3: TGTGCCAGCGAACGACAGGGTAGTAATGGCAATCAGCCCCAGCATTTT. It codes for CASERQGSNGNQPQHF.

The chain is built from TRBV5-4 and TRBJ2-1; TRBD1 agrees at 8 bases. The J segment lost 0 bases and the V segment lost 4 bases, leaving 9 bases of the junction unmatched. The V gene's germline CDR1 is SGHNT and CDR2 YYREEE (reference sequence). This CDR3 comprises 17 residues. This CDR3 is CASSPGRDRSSYNEQFF. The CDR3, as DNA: TGTGCCAGCAGCCCTGGGCGGGACAGGAGCTCCTACAATGAGCAGTTCTTC.

CDR3 region: CASSPLAGGPYEQYF. The CDR3 coding sequence is TGTGCCAGCTCACCCCTCGCGGGGGGCCCCTACGAGCAGTACTTC. The V gene is TRBV18, the J gene TRBJ2-7; the match to TRBD2 covers 8 bases. The CDR3 extends over 15 amino acids. V lost 3 bases and J lost 2; bases outside the gene matches: 6. Germline V gene sequence: CDR1 KGHSH, CDR2 LQKENI.

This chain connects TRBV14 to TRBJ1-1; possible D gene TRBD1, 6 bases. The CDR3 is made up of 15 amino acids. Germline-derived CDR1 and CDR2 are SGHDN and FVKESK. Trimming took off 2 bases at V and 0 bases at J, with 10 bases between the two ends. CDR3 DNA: TGTGCCAGCAGCCAACCAGGACAGATGAACACTGAAGCTTTCTTT. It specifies CASSQPGQMNTEAFF.

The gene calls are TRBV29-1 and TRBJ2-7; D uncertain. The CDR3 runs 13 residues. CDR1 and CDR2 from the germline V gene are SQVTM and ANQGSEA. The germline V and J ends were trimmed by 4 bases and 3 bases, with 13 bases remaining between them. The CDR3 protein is CSVVPRDNYEQYF. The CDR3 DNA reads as TGCAGCGTTGTTCCCCGAGACAACTACGAGCAGTACTTC.

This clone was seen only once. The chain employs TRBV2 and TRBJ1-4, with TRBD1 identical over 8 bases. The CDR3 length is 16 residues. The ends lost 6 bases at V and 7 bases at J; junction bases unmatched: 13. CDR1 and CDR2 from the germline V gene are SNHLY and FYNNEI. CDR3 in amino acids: CASRLDFATGGEKLFF. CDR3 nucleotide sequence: TGTGCCAGCAGGTTAGACTTTGCTACAGGGGGTGAAAAACTGTTTTTT.